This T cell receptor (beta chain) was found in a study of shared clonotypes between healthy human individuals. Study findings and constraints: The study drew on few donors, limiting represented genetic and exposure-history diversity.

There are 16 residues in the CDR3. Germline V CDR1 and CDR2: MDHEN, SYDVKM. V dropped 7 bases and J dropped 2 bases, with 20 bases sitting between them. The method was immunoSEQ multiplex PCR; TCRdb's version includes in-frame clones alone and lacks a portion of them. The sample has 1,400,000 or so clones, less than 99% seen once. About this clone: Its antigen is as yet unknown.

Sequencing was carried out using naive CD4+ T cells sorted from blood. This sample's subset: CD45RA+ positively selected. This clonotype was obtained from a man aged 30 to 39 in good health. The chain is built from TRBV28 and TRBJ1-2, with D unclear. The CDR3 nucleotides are TGTGCCAGCAATATTCGGCCGGGAGAACCGAACTATGGCTACACCTTC. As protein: CASNIRPGEPNYGYTF.